This T cell receptor (beta chain) was identified in a study of blood T cells in healthy people across ages. Notes on the study in general: Bulk PBMC profiling left naive and antigen-experienced comparisons inconclusive.

Sample-barcoded 5' priming and a J-beta primer mix drove a second PCR of roughly 6 to 12 cycles. Sequencing yielded, for each sample, at least 3 million paired-end reads carrying CDR3. TCRdb re-derived calls from the 5' RACE reads in MiXCR, one entry per CDR3 protein. There are roughly 1,500,000 distinct CDR3 sequences in the sample; 30% to 40% occur only once, and roughly 10% lies in the top ten. Individuals who donated were healthy Caucasians from Russia aged about 6 to 100. Every donor gave about 9 milliliters of peripheral blood. Note on this clonotype: What it binds is not known.

The TCR comes from a woman in her 30s in good health. The sequencing sample was made of blood.

CDR3 DNA sequence: TGTGCCAGCAGCCCGCTAGGCAGGGGGAACACTGAAGCTTTCTTT. Protein product: CASSPLGRGNTEAFF. This chain joins TRBV28 and TRBJ1-1, with D perhaps matching TRBD1 (6 bases). CDR3 length: 15 residues. The germline V gene encodes CDR1 MDHEN and CDR2 SYDVKM. Trimming cost V 6 bases and J 1 base, with 15 bases left between them.